This TCR beta chain was captured in a study of T cells after somatic rescue of genetic block. The CDR3 length is 16 residues. Losses at the gene ends were 0 bases for V and 4 bases for J; bases not matched to a gene: 1. Germline-derived CDR1 and CDR2 are MNHEY and SVGAGI. Assay used: immunoSEQ multiplex PCR; TCRdb lists only in-frame clones, some missing. The sample shows 55,000 or so clones, 90% to 96% of them seen only once. The rearrangement links TRBV6-5 to TRBJ1-6; the match to TRBD1 covers 9 bases. The sequence derives from a child in the first two years of life. The specimen was peripheral blood mononuclear cells (PBMCs). CDR3 sequence (DNA): TGTGCCAGCAGTTACTCGGGACAGGGTTATAATTCACCCCTCCACTTT. It yields the protein CASSYSGQGYNSPLHF.